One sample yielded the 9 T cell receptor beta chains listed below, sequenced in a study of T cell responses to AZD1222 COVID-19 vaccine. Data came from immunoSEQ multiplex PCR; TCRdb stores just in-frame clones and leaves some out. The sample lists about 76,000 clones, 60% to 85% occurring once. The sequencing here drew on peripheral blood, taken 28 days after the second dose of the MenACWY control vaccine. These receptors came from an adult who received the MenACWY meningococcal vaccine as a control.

In nucleotides, the CDR3 is TGTGCCAGCAGCGTAGATGGACAGTCGTCTGGAAACACCATATATTTT. This encodes CASSVDGQSSGNTIYF. The chain has TRBV9 and TRBJ1-3, with TRBD1 as a possible D gene (6 bases). V lost 0 bases and J 1 base, leaving 11 bases between the germline ends. The length of the CDR3 is 16 residues. CDR1 and CDR2 from the germline V gene are SGDLS and YYNGEE.

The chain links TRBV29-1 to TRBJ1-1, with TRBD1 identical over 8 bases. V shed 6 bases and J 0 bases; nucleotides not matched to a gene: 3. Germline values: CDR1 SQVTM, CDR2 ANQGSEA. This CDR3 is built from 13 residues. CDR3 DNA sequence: TGCAGCGTCGGGACAGGAATGAACACTGAAGCTTTCTTT. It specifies CSVGTGMNTEAFF.

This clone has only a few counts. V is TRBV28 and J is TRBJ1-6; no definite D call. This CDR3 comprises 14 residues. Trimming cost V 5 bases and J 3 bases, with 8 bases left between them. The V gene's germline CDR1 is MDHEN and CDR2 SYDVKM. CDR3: CASSPGLYNSPLHF. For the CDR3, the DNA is TGTGCCAGCAGTCCGGGCCTCTATAATTCACCCCTCCACTTT.

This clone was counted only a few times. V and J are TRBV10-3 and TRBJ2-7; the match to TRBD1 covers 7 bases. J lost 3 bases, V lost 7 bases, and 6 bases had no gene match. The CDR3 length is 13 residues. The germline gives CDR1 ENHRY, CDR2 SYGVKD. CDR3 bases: TGTGCCATCACCCGGGACAGAGACTACGAGCAGTACTTC. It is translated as CAITRDRDYEQYF.

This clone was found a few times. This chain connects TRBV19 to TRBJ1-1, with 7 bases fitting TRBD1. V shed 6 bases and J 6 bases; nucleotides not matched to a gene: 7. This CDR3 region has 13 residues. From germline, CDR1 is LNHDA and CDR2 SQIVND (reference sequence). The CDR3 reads CASSQNRGAEAFF. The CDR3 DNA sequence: TGTGCCAGTAGCCAAAACAGGGGTGCTGAAGCTTTCTTT.

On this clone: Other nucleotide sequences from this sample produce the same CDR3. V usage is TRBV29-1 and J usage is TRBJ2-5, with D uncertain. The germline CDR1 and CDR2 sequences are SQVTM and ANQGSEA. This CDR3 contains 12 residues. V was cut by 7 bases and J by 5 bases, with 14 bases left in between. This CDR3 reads CSASEVEETQYF. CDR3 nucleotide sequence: TGCAGCGCGTCCGAGGTGGAGGAGACCCAGTACTTC.

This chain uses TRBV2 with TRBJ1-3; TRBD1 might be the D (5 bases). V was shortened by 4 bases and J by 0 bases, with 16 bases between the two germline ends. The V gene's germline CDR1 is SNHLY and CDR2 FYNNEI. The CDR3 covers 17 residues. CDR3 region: CASSVLAGPLSGNTIYF. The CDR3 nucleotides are TGTGCCAGCAGTGTGTTGGCAGGGCCCCTCTCTGGAAACACCATATATTTT.

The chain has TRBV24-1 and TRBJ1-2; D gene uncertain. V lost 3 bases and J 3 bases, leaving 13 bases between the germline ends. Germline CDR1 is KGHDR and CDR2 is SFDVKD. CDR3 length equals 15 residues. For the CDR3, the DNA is TGTGCCACCAGTGATGGGCCAAGTGGGGACTATGGCTACACCTTC. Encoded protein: CATSDGPSGDYGYTF.

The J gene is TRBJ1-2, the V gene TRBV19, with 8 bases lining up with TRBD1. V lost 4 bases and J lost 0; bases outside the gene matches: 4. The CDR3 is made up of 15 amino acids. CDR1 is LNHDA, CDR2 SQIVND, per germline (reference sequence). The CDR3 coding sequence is TGTGCCAGTAGTAACACAGGGGGATCTAACTATGGCTACACCTTC. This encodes CASSNTGGSNYGYTF.